Listed below are T cell receptor beta chains from one sample, sequenced in a study of OX40 agonist ivuxolimab in advanced cancers. The method was immunoSEQ multiplex PCR; TCRdb's version includes in-frame clones alone and lacks a portion of them. The sample includes 60,000 or so clones, 82% seen only once; the top ten take under 0.65%. Sequences were derived from CD4+ or CD8+ T cells sorted from blood, sampled in a trial of the OX40 agonist ivuxolimab. The receptors shown here come from an adult with an advanced solid tumor such as melanoma, head and neck, liver or kidney cancer. Each CDR3 is given with its conserved first and last residue. D genes are given only for firm matches. Rows may omit the clone size; those that give it use once, few, many or a size class.

once | TRBJ2-5 | TRBV28 | TRBD1 | CASSWDRGQWETQYF | TGTGCCAGCAGTTGGGACAGGGGGCAATGGGAGACCCAGTACTTC
. | TRBJ2-5 | TRBV5-1 | TRBD1 | CASSLGGGWEETQYF | TGCGCCAGCAGCTTGGGAGGGGGCTGGGAAGAGACCCAGTACTTC
. | TRBJ2-7 | TRBV5-4 | . | CASSLEISYEQYF | TGTGCCAGCAGCTTGGAGATCTCCTACGAGCAGTACTTC
. | TRBJ2-7 | TRBV9 | . | CASSPFEAGQYEQYF | TGTGCCAGCAGCCCATTTGAGGCGGGTCAATACGAGCAGTACTTC
. | TRBJ1-1 | TRBV7-2 | . | CASSMGRGNTEAFF | TGTGCCAGCAGCATGGGACGGGGCAACACTGAAGCTTTCTTT
. | TRBJ2-5 | TRBV10-2 | TRBD1 | CASSDPQAGGSETQYF | TGCGCCAGCAGTGACCCCCAGGCAGGGGGCTCAGAGACCCAGTACTTC
once | TRBJ2-7 | TRBV27 | TRBD2 | CASSLLGLAPLTYEQYF | TGTGCCAGCAGTTTATTAGGACTAGCTCCGTTAACCTACGAGCAGTACTTC
. | TRBJ1-2 | TRBV7-2 | . | CASSLPWDGANYGYTF | TGTGCCAGCAGCTTACCCTGGGACGGAGCTAACTATGGCTACACCTTC
. | TRBJ1-5 | TRBV6-6 | . | CASSWAINQPQHF | TGTGCCAGCAGCTGGGCCATCAATCAGCCCCAGCATTTT
once | TRBJ2-1 | TRBV5-1 | TRBD1 | CASSLGTGGSYNEQFF | TGCGCCAGCAGCTTGGGGACAGGGGGCTCCTACAATGAGCAGTTCTTC
. | TRBJ2-4 | TRBV7-2 | . | CASSSSTGIAKNIQYF | TGTGCCAGCAGCTCCTCCACCGGGATAGCCAAAAACATTCAGTACTTC
. | TRBJ2-7 | TRBV7-2 | TRBD2 | CASSLGVLAGGDYEQYF | TGTGCCAGCAGCTTAGGGGTCTTAGCGGGAGGGGACTACGAGCAGTACTTC